This paragraph reports one T cell receptor beta chain. Profiling relied on immunoSEQ multiplex PCR, and the TCRdb table lists in-frame clones only, not all of them. The data hold approximately 60,000 clones, with over 60% observed a single time. This record belongs to a study of blood T cell repertoires in COVID-19. Germline lookup yields CDR1 SGHNT and CDR2 YYREEE (reference sequence). The length of the CDR3 is 16 residues. J gave up 3 bases and V 4 bases, and 10 bases lay outside the gene matches. The V call is TRBV5-4, the J call TRBJ1-1; TRBD1 agrees at 9 bases. The sample was peripheral blood. This sequence was found in a human donor in a cohort sampled during active COVID-19. Here the CDR3 reads CASSRSGTGLYTEAFF. DNA for the CDR3: TGTGCCAGCAGCAGATCCGGGACAGGGTTGTACACTGAAGCTTTCTTT.